This is a list of T cell receptor beta chains from one sample in a study of cytomegalovirus exposure and HLA in healthy donors. Method: immunoSEQ multiplex PCR; TCRdb's copy keeps in-frame clones and lacks some. The table includes around 150,000 clones, roughly 80% detected once. Sequencing was performed on PBMCs. All receptors come from a man younger than 40 in good health and CMV-seronegative. The CDR3 runs from the conserved cysteine through the conserved F or W. A D gene is named only where the DNA matches it firmly. A clone size is listed for some rows: how often the clone was seen (once, few, many), or a class if it is expanded.

abundance: once; j_gene: TRBJ1-2; d_gene: .; v_gene: TRBV6-5; CDR3aa: CASTTGQYGYTF; CDR3nt: TGTGCCAGCACAACAGGGCAATATGGCTACACCTTC
abundance: few; j_gene: TRBJ1-5; d_gene: TRBD1; v_gene: TRBV30; CDR3aa: CAWRTKGQGGFFQPQHF; CDR3nt: TGTGCCTGGAGGACAAAGGGACAGGGGGGTTTTTTTCAGCCCCAGCATTTT
abundance: .; j_gene: TRBJ2-7; d_gene: TRBD1; v_gene: TRBV13; CDR3aa: CASSITTGIGSEQYF; CDR3nt: TGTGCCAGCAGCATTACGACAGGGATTGGGTCCGAGCAGTACTTC
abundance: .; j_gene: TRBJ1-4; d_gene: .; v_gene: TRBV6-6; CDR3aa: CASSLRGNPSNEKLFF; CDR3nt: TGTGCCAGCAGCCTCAGGGGAAACCCATCTAATGAAAAACTGTTTTTT
abundance: .; j_gene: TRBJ2-1; d_gene: TRBD1; v_gene: TRBV9; CDR3aa: CASSPGGNEQFF; CDR3nt: TGTGCCAGCAGCCCAGGGGGTAATGAGCAGTTCTTC
abundance: .; j_gene: TRBJ1-2; d_gene: .; v_gene: TRBV5-1; CDR3aa: CASSDPSLLANYGYTF; CDR3nt: TGCGCCAGCAGCGATCCTTCTCTCTTAGCTAACTATGGCTACACCTTC
abundance: once; j_gene: TRBJ1-2; d_gene: .; v_gene: TRBV14; CDR3aa: CASSQVAGAGYTF; CDR3nt: TGTGCCAGCAGCCAAGTTGCAGGGGCAGGCTACACCTTC
abundance: .; j_gene: TRBJ1-2; d_gene: .; v_gene: TRBV2; CDR3aa: CASSEAGRARGYGYTF; CDR3nt: TGTGCCAGCAGTGAAGCCGGAAGGGCCCGGGGGTATGGCTACACCTTC
abundance: .; j_gene: TRBJ2-7; d_gene: TRBD2; v_gene: TRBV5-1; CDR3aa: CASSFSGSIYEQYF; CDR3nt: TGCGCCAGCAGCTTTAGCGGGAGTATCTACGAGCAGTACTTC
abundance: .; j_gene: TRBJ2-2; d_gene: .; v_gene: TRBV7-9; CDR3aa: CASSFLDWGGELFF; CDR3nt: TGTGCCAGCAGCTTCCTGGACTGGGGCGGGGAGCTGTTTTTT
abundance: few; j_gene: TRBJ2-7; d_gene: TRBD1; v_gene: TRBV6-5; CDR3aa: CASSSPDRVNYEQYF; CDR3nt: TGTGCCAGCAGTTCCCCAGACAGGGTAAACTACGAGCAGTACTTC
abundance: .; j_gene: TRBJ1-1; d_gene: .; v_gene: TRBV18; CDR3aa: CASSPDPGGGTEAFF; CDR3nt: TGTGCCAGCTCACCCGACCCCGGGGGGGGCACTGAAGCTTTCTTT
abundance: .; j_gene: TRBJ2-7; d_gene: .; v_gene: TRBV28; CDR3aa: CASTPLGGEQYF; CDR3nt: TGTGCCAGCACCCCCTTGGGAGGCGAGCAGTACTTC
abundance: .; j_gene: TRBJ1-2; d_gene: .; v_gene: TRBV5-4; CDR3aa: CASSLRHALLYGYTF; CDR3nt: TGTGCCAGCAGCTTGCGTCATGCCCTACTCTATGGCTACACCTTC
abundance: .; j_gene: TRBJ2-4; d_gene: .; v_gene: TRBV5-1; CDR3aa: CASSLGGVRNIQYF; CDR3nt: TGCGCCAGCAGCTTGGGGGGGGTAAGAAACATTCAGTACTTC
abundance: few; j_gene: TRBJ2-7; d_gene: .; v_gene: TRBV11-2; CDR3aa: CASSPQRGTIYEQYF; CDR3nt: TGTGCCAGCAGCCCCCAACGGGGTACGATCTACGAGCAGTACTTC
abundance: .; j_gene: TRBJ2-7; d_gene: TRBD2; v_gene: TRBV30; CDR3aa: CAWGGGGSYEQYF; CDR3nt: TGTGCCTGGGGCGGGGGGGGTTCCTACGAGCAGTACTTC
abundance: .; j_gene: TRBJ2-1; d_gene: TRBD1; v_gene: TRBV12-5; CDR3aa: CASGPPNRDRTLNEQFF; CDR3nt: TGTGCTAGTGGTCCCCCTAACCGGGACAGGACCCTCAATGAGCAGTTCTTC
abundance: once; j_gene: TRBJ1-4; d_gene: .; v_gene: TRBV28; CDR3aa: CASIEGGEKLFF; CDR3nt: TGTGCCAGCATCGAGGGGGGGGAAAAACTGTTTTTT
abundance: .; j_gene: TRBJ2-1; d_gene: .; v_gene: TRBV14; CDR3aa: CASSQDPASPSNEQFF; CDR3nt: TGTGCCAGCAGCCAAGATCCCGCTAGTCCGTCCAATGAGCAGTTCTTC
abundance: .; j_gene: TRBJ1-5; d_gene: .; v_gene: TRBV27; CDR3aa: CASSLSSNQPQHF; CDR3nt: TGTGCCAGCAGTTTGAGTAGCAATCAGCCCCAGCATTTT
abundance: .; j_gene: TRBJ1-1; d_gene: .; v_gene: TRBV19; CDR3aa: CASSIGQTNTEAFF; CDR3nt: TGTGCCAGTAGTATTGGACAGACGAACACTGAAGCTTTCTTT
abundance: few; j_gene: TRBJ2-2; d_gene: TRBD1; v_gene: TRBV13; CDR3aa: CASSQQGAAGELFF; CDR3nt: TGTGCCAGCAGTCAACAGGGGGCCGCCGGGGAGCTGTTTTTT
abundance: .; j_gene: TRBJ2-7; d_gene: TRBD1; v_gene: TRBV5-4; CDR3aa: CASSSPGTGAYEQYF; CDR3nt: TGTGCCAGCAGCTCTCCCGGGACAGGGGCCTACGAGCAGTACTTC
abundance: .; j_gene: TRBJ1-1; d_gene: TRBD1; v_gene: TRBV5-4; CDR3aa: CASSQGDRLNTEAFF; CDR3nt: TGTGCCAGCAGCCAAGGGGACAGACTGAACACTGAAGCTTTCTTT
abundance: .; j_gene: TRBJ1-6; d_gene: .; v_gene: TRBV5-1; CDR3aa: CASSFVSAGGLSPLHF; CDR3nt: TGCGCCAGCAGCTTCGTATCAGCGGGGGGACTCTCACCCCTCCACTTT
abundance: once; j_gene: TRBJ2-7; d_gene: .; v_gene: TRBV27; CDR3aa: CASSLLTLTSGTLFGEQYF; CDR3nt: TGTGCCAGCAGTTTATTAACCTTGACTTCCGGGACTCTCTTCGGCGAGCAGTACTTC
abundance: .; j_gene: TRBJ1-1; d_gene: .; v_gene: TRBV6-6; CDR3aa: CASLPRGDAEAFF; CDR3nt: TGTGCCAGCCTCCCCAGGGGTGATGCTGAAGCTTTCTTT
abundance: few; j_gene: TRBJ2-1; d_gene: TRBD2; v_gene: TRBV19; CDR3aa: CASTPSGPLLNEQFF; CDR3nt: TGTGCCAGTACGCCTAGCGGGCCTCTCCTCAATGAGCAGTTCTTC
abundance: once; j_gene: TRBJ2-5; d_gene: .; v_gene: TRBV27; CDR3aa: CASRAFRDAKGTQYF; CDR3nt: TGTGCCAGCAGGGCTTTCCGGGATGCCAAAGGGACCCAGTACTTC
abundance: .; j_gene: TRBJ1-2; d_gene: TRBD1; v_gene: TRBV28; CDR3aa: CASSPPGTGGLRYGYTF; CDR3nt: TGTGCCAGCAGCCCCCCCGGGACAGGGGGCCTTCGCTATGGCTACACCTTC
abundance: .; j_gene: TRBJ1-1; d_gene: .; v_gene: TRBV28; CDR3aa: CASSLWRPPHHLEAFF; CDR3nt: TGTGCCAGCAGTTTATGGCGCCCGCCGCATCACCTTGAAGCTTTCTTT
abundance: .; j_gene: TRBJ2-7; d_gene: TRBD1; v_gene: TRBV19; CDR3aa: CASSFLPGQGAYEQYF; CDR3nt: TGTGCCAGTAGTTTTCTACCGGGACAGGGAGCTTACGAGCAGTACTTC
abundance: .; j_gene: TRBJ1-1; d_gene: .; v_gene: TRBV27; CDR3aa: CASSLDVNTEAFF; CDR3nt: TGTGCCAGCAGTCTAGACGTGAACACTGAAGCTTTCTTT
abundance: .; j_gene: TRBJ2-3; d_gene: .; v_gene: TRBV19; CDR3aa: CASSAPVGLHTDTQYF; CDR3nt: TGTGCCAGTAGCGCTCCTGTTGGACTACATACAGATACGCAGTATTTT
abundance: few; j_gene: TRBJ2-5; d_gene: .; v_gene: TRBV4-3; CDR3aa: CASSPWTGGQETQYF; CDR3nt: TGCGCCAGCAGCCCTTGGACAGGAGGGCAAGAGACCCAGTACTTC
abundance: .; j_gene: TRBJ1-1; d_gene: .; v_gene: TRBV10-2; CDR3aa: CASSEIVNTEAFF; CDR3nt: TGCGCCAGCAGTGAAATCGTCAACACTGAAGCTTTCTTT
abundance: .; j_gene: TRBJ2-1; d_gene: TRBD2; v_gene: TRBV7-9; CDR3aa: CASGLAGGSEQFF; CDR3nt: TGTGCCAGCGGCCTAGCGGGAGGCAGTGAGCAGTTCTTC
abundance: .; j_gene: TRBJ1-5; d_gene: TRBD1; v_gene: TRBV19; CDR3aa: CASSVDRARDQPQHF; CDR3nt: TGTGCCAGTAGTGTTGACAGGGCACGGGATCAGCCCCAGCATTTT
abundance: .; j_gene: TRBJ2-7; d_gene: .; v_gene: TRBV5-1; CDR3aa: CASSLVADTYEQYF; CDR3nt: TGCGCCAGCAGCTTGGTTGCTGACACCTACGAGCAGTACTTC
abundance: .; j_gene: TRBJ2-1; d_gene: .; v_gene: TRBV6-5; CDR3aa: CASGRGDNGQFF; CDR3nt: TGTGCCAGCGGAAGGGGCGACAATGGGCAGTTCTTC
abundance: .; j_gene: TRBJ1-5; d_gene: .; v_gene: TRBV7-9; CDR3aa: CASSQGPNQPQHF; CDR3nt: TGTGCCAGCAGCCAGGGCCCTAATCAGCCCCAGCATTTT
abundance: .; j_gene: TRBJ1-1; d_gene: TRBD1; v_gene: TRBV27; CDR3aa: CASSPGTGVRTEAFF; CDR3nt: TGTGCCAGCAGTCCGGGGACAGGGGTGAGGACTGAAGCTTTCTTT
abundance: once; j_gene: TRBJ2-7; d_gene: .; v_gene: TRBV5-4; CDR3aa: CASSSGPTGEQYF; CDR3nt: TGTGCCAGCAGCTCCGGGCCGACGGGGGAGCAGTACTTC
abundance: .; j_gene: TRBJ2-2; d_gene: TRBD2; v_gene: TRBV5-1; CDR3aa: CASSTGTSGLNTGELFF; CDR3nt: TGCGCCAGCAGCACCGGGACTAGCGGTTTGAACACCGGGGAGCTGTTTTTT
abundance: .; j_gene: TRBJ2-2; d_gene: .; v_gene: TRBV19; CDR3aa: CASSSTLANTGELFF; CDR3nt: TGTGCCAGTAGTTCGACACTCGCGAACACCGGGGAGCTGTTTTTT
abundance: .; j_gene: TRBJ2-7; d_gene: TRBD1; v_gene: TRBV6-6; CDR3aa: CASSYPQDRDEQYF; CDR3nt: TGTGCCAGCAGTTACCCACAGGACAGGGACGAGCAGTACTTC
abundance: .; j_gene: TRBJ2-2; d_gene: TRBD1; v_gene: TRBV15; CDR3aa: CATSRAQGATGELFF; CDR3nt: TGTGCCACCAGCAGAGCACAGGGGGCAACCGGGGAGCTGTTTTTT
abundance: few; j_gene: TRBJ1-1; d_gene: .; v_gene: TRBV7-9; CDR3aa: CASSSTIGRDTEAFF; CDR3nt: TGTGCCAGCAGTTCGACCATAGGGCGGGACACTGAAGCTTTCTTT
abundance: .; j_gene: TRBJ2-5; d_gene: TRBD1; v_gene: TRBV14; CDR3aa: CASSQQARTGVPQYF; CDR3nt: TGTGCCAGCAGCCAGCAGGCGCGGACAGGGGTCCCCCAGTACTTC
abundance: few; j_gene: TRBJ1-2; d_gene: .; v_gene: TRBV5-1; CDR3aa: CASSDDSRGYGYTF; CDR3nt: TGCGCCAGCAGCGACGACAGTCGCGGCTATGGCTACACCTTC
abundance: .; j_gene: TRBJ2-2; d_gene: .; v_gene: TRBV2; CDR3aa: CASRDFNTGELFF; CDR3nt: TGTGCCAGCCGGGACTTCAACACTGGGGAGCTGTTTTTT
abundance: .; j_gene: TRBJ2-4; d_gene: .; v_gene: TRBV28; CDR3aa: CASSILGEVWAKNIQYF; CDR3nt: TGTGCCAGCAGCATCCTAGGAGAGGTCTGGGCCAAAAACATTCAGTACTTC
abundance: .; j_gene: TRBJ1-3; d_gene: .; v_gene: TRBV5-1; CDR3aa: CASSWATVGQNSGNTIYF; CDR3nt: TGCGCCAGCAGCTGGGCGACGGTGGGACAAAACTCTGGAAACACCATATATTTT
abundance: .; j_gene: TRBJ2-5; d_gene: TRBD1; v_gene: TRBV5-6; CDR3aa: CASSLQGAGETQYF; CDR3nt: TGTGCCAGCAGCTTGCAGGGGGCAGGGGAGACCCAGTACTTC